The T cell receptor (beta chain) under discussion was sequenced for a study of T cells in Graves' hyperthyroidism and ophthalmopathy. Enrolled ophthalmopathy patients presented with a Clinical Activity Score of at least 3, a NOSPECS grade of at least 4, and disease duration under 3 months. Diagnosing involved the use of clinical symptoms, serum thyroxine and TRAb, thyroid ultrasound and orbital computed tomography. This clonotype occurred a few times. Its matching antigen is unknown. Authors of the study amplified TCR beta CDR3 regions from RNA transcripts. The HTBI primer set served for first-round RT-PCR of the TCR CDR3. TCRdb re-derived calls from the multiplex PCR reads in MiXCR, one entry per CDR3 protein. The data show around 600,000 distinct CDR3 sequences, 14% seen once. Study-level results: The model forecast ophthalmopathy, anticipating it by a median approximately 6.1 months before onset. Appearing also in blood were most of the thyroid clonotypes expanded above 0.001.

Germline CDR1 is SGHRS and CDR2 is YFSETQ. V dropped 0 bases and J dropped 3 bases, with 16 bases sitting between them. This CDR3 is 16 amino acids long. Material for sequencing was blood. The V call is TRBV5-1, the J call TRBJ2-7, with D maybe TRBD2 (5 bases). The TCR originated in a woman aged 45-60 years with Graves' ophthalmopathy. CDR3 in amino acids: CASSLVQWEPHYEQYF. CDR3 coding DNA: TGCGCCAGCAGCTTGGTACAGTGGGAGCCCCACTACGAGCAGTACTTC.